This entry describes one T cell receptor (beta chain). Its antigen is not known. Other DNA sequences within the sample encode an identical CDR3. CD45RO+ cells and CCR7-negative CD45RA+ TemRA cells were combined as CD8 memory. This sample stems from a study of shared clonotypes between healthy human individuals. Study information: Donors consisted of two women and three men between 18 and 49.

Data came from immunoSEQ multiplex PCR; TCRdb stores just in-frame clones and leaves some out. Altogether over 95,000 clones are present, around 71% being singletons, with the ten largest covering about 26%. General study points: Relative to memory subsets, naive subsets generally showed larger estimated richness.

Sequenced input: memory CD8+ T cells sorted from blood. Described subset: CD45RO+ cells pooled with CCR7-negative TemRA cells. The TCR was taken from a young woman in good health.

CDR3 sequence reads: CASSRLAGEGDTQYF. The DNA of the CDR3 is TGCGCCAGCAGCCGACTAGCGGGAGAAGGAGATACGCAGTATTTT. The chain joins TRBV4-1 to TRBJ2-3, with TRBD2 matching over 12 bases. V lost 4 bases and J lost 5; bases outside the gene matches: 4. This CDR3 is 15 amino acids long. In germline, CDR1 is MGHRA, CDR2 YSYEKL.